This T cell receptor beta chain was captured in a study of CD8 T cells in ankylosing spondylitis. This CDR3 is built from 16 residues. CDR1 is SSHAT and CDR2 is FNYEAQ in the germline V gene (reference sequence). The J segment lost 0 bases and the V segment lost 5 bases, leaving 6 bases of the junction unmatched. Findings and limits, study-wide: Disease-linked clones displayed a CD8+ phenotype and appeared relatively rarely in peripheral blood. In ankylosing spondylitis blood, a motif of seven to nine highly homologous TCR beta variants appeared characteristic. Matched ankylosing spondylitis synovial fluid reportedly contained a significantly enriched population of disease-linked clones.

Regarding this clonotype: Its target is unknown.

In TCRdb, the 5' RACE reads were re-called with MiXCR into one record per CDR3 protein. The repertoire includes 310,000 or so distinct CDR3 sequences, 20% of them detected once, and about 8.2% sits in the top ten. The chain combines TRBV7-7 with TRBJ2-2; 7 nucleotides align to TRBD2. The sample was blood, either unsorted or a sorted T cell fraction (not recorded which). The TCR comes from a male donor with ankylosing spondylitis or in good health (not recorded which). The CDR3 here is CASSRMGGSNTGELFF. As DNA, the CDR3 is TGTGCCAGCAGCCGGATGGGGGGGTCGAACACCGGGGAGCTGTTTTTT.